The 21 T cell receptor beta chains listed next were all sequenced from one sample in a study of blood T cell repertoires in COVID-19. Sequencing was performed with immunoSEQ multiplex PCR; in TCRdb, only in-frame clones are kept and a portion is missing. The top ten clones hold approximately 10% of a sample with around 150,000 clones, around nine tenths of them seen once. Sequencing was performed on peripheral blood. The origin of the receptors is a woman aged 65 to 85 with COVID-19, enrolled during active disease.

J is TRBJ2-1 and V is TRBV5-1; D is perhaps TRBD1 (6 bases). The V end was cut by 3 bases, the J end by 5 bases, with 18 bases between. In germline, CDR1 is SGHRS, CDR2 YFSETQ. The CDR3 contains 16 residues. In DNA, the CDR3 is TGCGCCAGCAGCTCCAATCCAAGGGGGTCTCACAATGAGCAGTTCTTC. Its protein product is CASSSNPRGSHNEQFF.

In DNA, the CDR3 is TGTGCCAGCAGTTTCTTACAGGGTAGCAATCAGCCCCAGCATTTT. Translating it yields CASSFLQGSNQPQHF. The V gene is TRBV6-6, the J gene TRBJ1-5; D is possibly TRBD1 (6 bases). Per the germline V gene, CDR1 is MNHNY and CDR2 is SVGAGI (reference sequence). Deletions cut 4 bases from V and 0 bases from J, with 10 bases between. This CDR3 spans 15 amino acids.

The rearrangement joins TRBV7-2 to TRBJ1-1; 9 bases map to TRBD1. Trimming cost V 7 bases and J 0 bases; bases outside gene matches: 6. Germline loops: CDR1 SGHTA, CDR2 FQGNSA. This CDR3 has 15 amino acids. DNA of the CDR3: TGTGCCAGCACCAAGGACAGGGGAATGAACACTGAAGCTTTCTTT. Its protein is CASTKDRGMNTEAFF.

The V call is TRBV19, the J call TRBJ1-4; D not certain. Germline assignment: CDR1 LNHDA and CDR2 SQIVND (reference sequence). This CDR3 has 14 residues. V lost 3 bases and J 3 bases, leaving 8 bases between the germline ends. The CDR3 loop is CASSIGLANEKLFF. The DNA of the CDR3 is TGTGCCAGTAGTATCGGTCTCGCTAATGAAAAACTGTTTTTT.

V is TRBV4-1 and J is TRBJ2-2; the D is unclear. The V end lost 4 bases, the J end lost 0 bases, and 9 bases lay between the germline ends. The CDR3 covers 15 residues. From germline, CDR1 is MGHRA and CDR2 YSYEKL. The CDR3 DNA follows: TGCGCCAGCAGCCCCCGACACCCGAACACCGGGGAGCTGTTTTTT. Its translation is CASSPRHPNTGELFF.

V gene TRBV30 combines with J gene TRBJ2-3, with TRBD2 identical over 10 bases. Losses at the gene ends were 2 bases for V and 7 bases for J; bases not matched to a gene: 6. Germline assignment: CDR1 GTSNPN and CDR2 SVGIG (reference sequence). CDR3 size: 14 residues. Here the CDR3 reads CAWSLSGGANTQYF. The CDR3 nucleotides are TGTGCCTGGAGTCTAAGCGGGGGGGCTAATACGCAGTATTTT.

Here the CDR3 DNA reads TGTGCCACCAGCAGAGGGGACTCGCGCGGCTACACCTTC. Amino acid sequence: CATSRGDSRGYTF. The genes are TRBV15 and TRBJ1-2, with D perhaps TRBD1 (5 bases). CDR3 length: 13 amino acids. CDR1 is LNHNV and CDR2 is YYDKDF in the germline V gene (reference sequence). With 1 base removed from V and 8 bases from J, the gap between germline ends came to 11 bases.

V gene TRBV6-2 or TRBV6-3 combines with J gene TRBJ2-1; D is possibly TRBD1 (5 bases). CDR3 length: 15 residues. The V and J ends lost 4 bases and 5 bases respectively, with 15 bases between them. The V gene's germline CDR1 is MNHEY and CDR2 SVGEGT. Here the CDR3 DNA reads TGTGCCAGCAGTTCCGGGCAGGGATTCGACAATGAGCAGTTCTTC. Its protein is CASSSGQGFDNEQFF.

The CDR3 sequence is CASSRDLAGNTIYF. The DNA for the CDR3 is TGTGCCAGCTCGCGGGACTTAGCTGGAAACACCATATATTTT. The chain recombines TRBV28 with TRBJ1-3; possibly TRBD1 for D (5 bases). The CDR3 is made up of 14 amino acids. With 8 bases removed from V and 2 bases from J, the gap between germline ends came to 13 bases. Germline lookup yields CDR1 MDHEN and CDR2 SYDVKM.

V is TRBV5-1 and J is TRBJ1-5; no definite D call. The CDR3 is 14 amino acids. The germline V gene has CDR1 SGHRS and CDR2 YFSETQ. V gave up 0 bases and J gave up 3 bases, with 7 bases separating them. CDR3 amino acids: CASSLGAPNQPQHF. The CDR3 nucleotides read TGCGCCAGCAGCTTGGGGGCGCCCAATCAGCCCCAGCATTTT.

This chain uses TRBV28 with TRBJ2-2; TRBD1 matches at 10 bases. The CDR3 covers 16 residues. Germline V gives CDR1 MDHEN, CDR2 SYDVKM. Germline trimming cut 6 bases from V and 0 bases from J; bases unmatched to any gene: 4. Written as DNA, the CDR3 is TGTGCCAGCAGCCCGGACAGGGGGGCGAACACCGGGGAGCTGTTTTTT. Translating it yields CASSPDRGANTGELFF.

The chain has TRBV5-1 and TRBJ1-1, with TRBD1 matching 8 bases. The CDR3 spans 15 residues. Germline CDR1 is SGHRS and CDR2 is YFSETQ. V lost 4 bases and J lost 1; bases outside the gene matches: 6. In nucleotides, the CDR3 is TGCGCCAGCAGCCCGGGACAGGCGTGGAACACTGAAGCTTTCTTT. This translates into CASSPGQAWNTEAFF.

This chain connects TRBV2 to TRBJ1-3, with 11 bases fitting TRBD1. Germline values: CDR1 SNHLY, CDR2 FYNNEI. This CDR3 spans 15 amino acids. J was trimmed by 2 bases and V by 5 bases; bases with no gene match: 2. The CDR3 loop is CASSWGQGAGNTIYF. The CDR3 nucleotides read TGTGCCAGCAGTTGGGGACAGGGGGCTGGAAACACCATATATTTT.

The rearrangement uses TRBV3-1 (or the pseudogene TRBV3-2) and TRBJ1-5, with D hard to call. V lost 0 bases to trimming and J lost 1 base, with 28 bases between them. The germline gives CDR1 LGHDT, CDR2 YNNKEL (reference sequence). This CDR3 region has 22 residues. In nucleotides, the CDR3 is TGTGCCAGCAGCCAAGATCCCGCCCTCACGCGAATTGAGTCTCCAAGCAATCAGCCCCAGCATTTT. Translating it yields CASSQDPALTRIESPSNQPQHF.

J is TRBJ1-1 and V is TRBV5-8; 10 nucleotides match TRBD1. There are 15 residues in the CDR3. The V gene end was trimmed by 2 bases and the J gene end by 6 bases; junction bases not matched to a gene: 7. Germline CDR1 is SGHTS and CDR2 is YDEGEE. The CDR3: CASSFGTGVISEAFF. As DNA, the CDR3 is TGTGCCAGCAGCTTCGGGACAGGGGTAATCTCTGAAGCTTTCTTT.

The J gene is TRBJ2-1, the V gene TRBV5-1, with 8 bases lining up with TRBD2. CDR3 size: 14 residues. V lost 0 bases, J lost 10 bases, and 6 bases stayed unmatched. Per the germline V gene, CDR1 is SGHRS and CDR2 is YFSETQ. As DNA, the CDR3 is TGCGCCAGCAGCTTGGGTCGGACTAGCTGGGAGCAGTTCTTC. Its translation: CASSLGRTSWEQFF. The entire variable domain, with the rest obtained from reference TRBV5-1 and TRBJ2-1, is as follows: KAGVTQTPRYLIKTRGQQVTLSCSPISGHRSVSWYQQTPGQGLQFLFEYFSETQRNKGNFPGRFSGRQFSNSRSEMNVSTLELGDSALYLCASSLGRTSWEQFFGPGTRLTVL.

J is TRBJ2-7 and V is TRBV6-6, with 7 positions matching TRBD1. V was pared by 2 bases and J by 5 bases, with 12 bases of the junction left unmatched. Germline assignment: CDR1 MNHNY and CDR2 SVGAGI (reference sequence). The CDR3 sequence is 16 residues long. The CDR3 loop is CASSYETGPAGDEQYF. The CDR3 nucleotides read TGTGCCAGCAGTTACGAGACAGGGCCCGCCGGGGACGAGCAGTACTTC.

The chain combines TRBV4-1 with TRBJ2-1, with 10 bases lining up with TRBD2. After removal of 1 base from V and 9 bases from J, the junction contained 9 bases not matched to a gene. The CDR3 contains 16 residues. Germline lookup yields CDR1 MGHRA and CDR2 YSYEKL. The DNA of the CDR3 is TGCGCCAGCAGCCAAGGTGTAGCGGGGGGTCCTACTGAGCAGTTCTTC. It encodes CASSQGVAGGPTEQFF.

This clone came up once. This sample also contains other DNA sequences that code for the same CDR3. This chain uses TRBV9 with TRBJ2-1; a possible D gene is TRBD2 (6 bases). Looked up from germline, CDR1 is SGDLS and CDR2 is YYNGEE. Trimming stripped 3 bases from V and 6 bases from J, with 10 bases between. The CDR3 loop spans 13 amino acids. The CDR3 DNA reads as TGTGCCAGCAGCGCCACTAGCCGCAATGAGCAGTTCTTC. Protein sequence: CASSATSRNEQFF.

The chain has TRBV5-1 and TRBJ1-4, with 9 positions matching TRBD1. Per germline, CDR1 SGHRS and CDR2 YFSETQ. With 2 bases clipped from V and 8 bases from J, the junction kept 10 bases outside the gene matches. The CDR3 extends over 16 amino acids. The CDR3 bases are TGCGCCAGCAGCTTATCTCCGGGACAGGGATGGGAAAAACTGTTTTTT. As protein: CASSLSPGQGWEKLFF. The whole variable domain, filled in from reference TRBV5-1 and TRBJ1-4, reads KAGVTQTPRYLIKTRGQQVTLSCSPISGHRSVSWYQQTPGQGLQFLFEYFSETQRNKGNFPGRFSGRQFSNSRSEMNVSTLELGDSALYLCASSLSPGQGWEKLFFGSGTQLSVL.

V gene TRBV21-1 combines with J gene TRBJ2-1; TRBD2 is taken as the D call from the table, unchecked against the DNA. TRBV21-1 is described as a pseudogene. This CDR3 contains 21 residues. The CDR3, as DNA: TGTGCCAGCAGCGATCATTGGACTAGCGGGGGGTCTGTTATGTCCTACAATGAGCAGTTCTTC. It codes for CASSDHWTSGGSVMSYNEQFF.